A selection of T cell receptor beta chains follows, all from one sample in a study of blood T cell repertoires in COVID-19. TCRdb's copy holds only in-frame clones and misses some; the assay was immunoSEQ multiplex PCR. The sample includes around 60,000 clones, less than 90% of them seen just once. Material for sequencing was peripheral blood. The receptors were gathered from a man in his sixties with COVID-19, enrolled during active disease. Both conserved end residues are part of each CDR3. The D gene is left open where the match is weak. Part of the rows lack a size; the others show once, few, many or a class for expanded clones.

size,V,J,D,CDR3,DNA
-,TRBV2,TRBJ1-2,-,CASSGGGPLGYTF,TGTGCCAGCAGTGGGGGCGGCCCTCTTGGCTACACCTTC
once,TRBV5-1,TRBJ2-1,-,CASKRGTYNEQFF,TGCGCCAGCAAACGGGGTACCTACAATGAGCAGTTCTTC
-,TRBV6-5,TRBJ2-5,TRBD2,CAEQWGEGETQYF,TGTGCCGAACAGTGGGGGGAGGGAGAGACCCAGTACTTC
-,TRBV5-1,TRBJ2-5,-,CASSNTVQETQYF,TGCGCCAGCAGCAATACAGTCCAAGAGACCCAGTACTTC
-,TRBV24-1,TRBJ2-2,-,CATSDSRTVPGELFF,TGTGCCACCAGTGATTCCCGGACAGTACCCGGGGAGCTGTTTTTT
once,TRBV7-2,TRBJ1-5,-,CASRRAGSNQPQHF,TGTGCCAGCAGGAGGGCTGGTAGCAATCAGCCCCAGCATTTT
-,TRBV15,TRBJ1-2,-,CATSPNRGEGYGYTF,TGTGCCACCAGCCCCAACCGGGGGGAAGGGTATGGCTACACCTTC
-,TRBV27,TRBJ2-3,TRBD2,CASTTGGLTDTQYF,TGTGCCAGCACCACGGGGGGGTTGACAGATACGCAGTATTTT
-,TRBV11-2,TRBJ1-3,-,CASSPRTRSGISGNTIYF,TGTGCCAGCAGCCCCCGGACACGCTCTGGCATCTCTGGAAACACCATATATTTT
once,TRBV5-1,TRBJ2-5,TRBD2,CASSYAGGEGQETQYF,TGCGCCAGCAGCTACGCCGGTGGGGAGGGCCAAGAGACCCAGTACTTC
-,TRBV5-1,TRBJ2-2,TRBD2,CASSRTSGGNTGELFF,TGCGCCAGCAGCCGGACTAGCGGGGGGAACACCGGGGAGCTGTTTTTT